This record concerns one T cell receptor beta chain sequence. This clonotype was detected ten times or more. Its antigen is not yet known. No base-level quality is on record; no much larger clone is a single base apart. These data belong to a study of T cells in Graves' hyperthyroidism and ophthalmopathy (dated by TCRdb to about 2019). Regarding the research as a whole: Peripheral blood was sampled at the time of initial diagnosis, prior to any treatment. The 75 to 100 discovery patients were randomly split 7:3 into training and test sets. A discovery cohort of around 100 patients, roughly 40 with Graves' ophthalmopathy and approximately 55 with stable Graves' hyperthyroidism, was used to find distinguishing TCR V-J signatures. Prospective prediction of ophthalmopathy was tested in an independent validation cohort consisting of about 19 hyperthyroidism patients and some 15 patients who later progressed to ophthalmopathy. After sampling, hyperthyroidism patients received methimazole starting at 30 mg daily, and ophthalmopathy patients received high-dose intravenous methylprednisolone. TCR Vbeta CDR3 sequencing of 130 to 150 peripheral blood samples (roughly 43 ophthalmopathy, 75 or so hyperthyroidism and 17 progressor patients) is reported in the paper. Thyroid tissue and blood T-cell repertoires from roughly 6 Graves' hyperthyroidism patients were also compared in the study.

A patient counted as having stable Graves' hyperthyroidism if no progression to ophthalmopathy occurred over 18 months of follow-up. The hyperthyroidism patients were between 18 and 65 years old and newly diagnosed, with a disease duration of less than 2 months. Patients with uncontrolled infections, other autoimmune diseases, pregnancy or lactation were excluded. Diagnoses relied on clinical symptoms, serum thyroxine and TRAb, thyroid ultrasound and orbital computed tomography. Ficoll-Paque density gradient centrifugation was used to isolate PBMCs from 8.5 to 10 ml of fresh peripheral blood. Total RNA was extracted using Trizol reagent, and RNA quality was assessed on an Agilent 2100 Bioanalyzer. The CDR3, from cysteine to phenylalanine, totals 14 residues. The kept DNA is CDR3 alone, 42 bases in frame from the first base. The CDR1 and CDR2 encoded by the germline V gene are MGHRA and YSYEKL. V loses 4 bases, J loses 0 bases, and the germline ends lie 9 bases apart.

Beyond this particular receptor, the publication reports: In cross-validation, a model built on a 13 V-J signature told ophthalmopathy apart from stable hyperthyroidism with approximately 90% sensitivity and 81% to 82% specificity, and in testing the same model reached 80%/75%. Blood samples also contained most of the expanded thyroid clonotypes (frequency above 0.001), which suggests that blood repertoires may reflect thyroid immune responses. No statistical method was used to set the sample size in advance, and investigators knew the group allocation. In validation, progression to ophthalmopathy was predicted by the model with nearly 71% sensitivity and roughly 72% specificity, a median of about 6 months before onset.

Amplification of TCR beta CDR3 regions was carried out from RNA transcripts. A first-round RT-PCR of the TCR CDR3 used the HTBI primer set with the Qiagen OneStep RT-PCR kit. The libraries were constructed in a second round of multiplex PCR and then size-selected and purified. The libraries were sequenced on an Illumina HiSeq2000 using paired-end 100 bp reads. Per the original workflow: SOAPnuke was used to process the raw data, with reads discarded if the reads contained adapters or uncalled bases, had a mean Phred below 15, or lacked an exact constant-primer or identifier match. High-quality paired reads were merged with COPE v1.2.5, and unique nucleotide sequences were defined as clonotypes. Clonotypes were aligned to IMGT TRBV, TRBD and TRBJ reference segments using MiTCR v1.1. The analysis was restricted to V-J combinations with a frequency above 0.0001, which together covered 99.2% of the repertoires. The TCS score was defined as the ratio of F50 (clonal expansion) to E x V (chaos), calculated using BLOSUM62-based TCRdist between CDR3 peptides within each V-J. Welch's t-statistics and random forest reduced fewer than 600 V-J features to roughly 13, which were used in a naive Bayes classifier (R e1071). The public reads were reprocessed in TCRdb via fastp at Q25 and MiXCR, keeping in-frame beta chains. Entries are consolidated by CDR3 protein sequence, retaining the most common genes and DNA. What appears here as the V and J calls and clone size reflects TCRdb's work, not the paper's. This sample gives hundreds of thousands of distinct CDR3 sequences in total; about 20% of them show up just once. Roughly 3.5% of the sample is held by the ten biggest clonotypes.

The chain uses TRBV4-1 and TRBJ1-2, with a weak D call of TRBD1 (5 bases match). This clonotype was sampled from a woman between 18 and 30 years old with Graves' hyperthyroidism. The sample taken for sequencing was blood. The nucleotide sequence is TGCGCCAGCAGCCGGGACCCAGCTAACTATGGCTACACCTTC. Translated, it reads CASSRDPANYGYTF.